Listed below are T cell receptor beta chains from one sample, sequenced in a study of cytomegalovirus exposure and HLA in healthy donors. Assay: immunoSEQ multiplex PCR; the TCRdb copy retains only in-frame clones and omits some. The data show 130,000 to 150,000 clones, with 80% seen just once and 4.5% to 6.5% held by the top ten. Material: PBMCs. The receptor source for this set is a male donor in good health and CMV-seronegative. CDR3s include the opening cysteine and the closing phenylalanine or tryptophan. Fields, in order: D gene, J gene, V gene, clone size, CDR3 DNA, CDR3 protein. The D gene is left open where the match is weak. Some rows mark clone size as missing; the rest say once, few, many or name a class of expanded clone.

- TRBJ1-1 TRBV7-3 - TGTGCCAGCAGCGCCTCGGGATTTTGGAACACTGAAGCTTTCTTT CASSASGFWNTEAFF
- TRBJ1-2 TRBV19 - TGTGCCAGTAAGGTGGTGGGGAGCTATGGCTACACCTTC CASKVVGSYGYTF
- TRBJ2-1 TRBV29-1 - TGCAGCGTTACCAAAGCTAATGAGCAGTTCTTC CSVTKANEQFF
- TRBJ2-5 TRBV15 - TGTGCCACCAGCAGAGGGGGCGGCCAACAAGAGACCCAGTACTTC CATSRGGGQQETQYF
TRBD2 TRBJ2-3 TRBV7-3 - TGTGCCAGCAGCTTAGGGGGGGCAGATACGCAGTATTTT CASSLGGADTQYF
TRBD2 TRBJ2-7 TRBV10-3 - TGTGCCTCCCGGGGCGGGGGGTCCTACGAGCAGTACTTC CASRGGGSYEQYF
- TRBJ1-1 TRBV6-1 - TGTGCCAGCAGTGGGTTGAAGGGGTTAGGCACTGAAGCTTTCTTT CASSGLKGLGTEAFF
TRBD2 TRBJ2-7 TRBV19 - TGTGCCAGTAGTATTCTCGCGGGGGAAGTTGAGGAGCAGTACTTC CASSILAGEVEEQYF
TRBD1 TRBJ2-5 TRBV5-1 - TGCGCCAGCAGGGGGGGACAGGCCGTGGAGACCCAGTACTTC CASRGGQAVETQYF
- TRBJ2-7 TRBV6-6 few TGTGCCAGCAGTTACGCGTACAGCTCCTACGAGCAGTACTTC CASSYAYSSYEQYF
- TRBJ1-5 TRBV4-1 few TGCGCCAGCAGCCAAGATGGAGTAAGCAATCAGCCCCAGCATTTT CASSQDGVSNQPQHF
TRBD2 TRBJ2-3 TRBV5-1 few TGCGCCAGCAGCCCTGGGACTACCACAGATACGCAGTATTTT CASSPGTTTDTQYF
TRBD2 TRBJ2-1 TRBV4-2 - TGTGCCAGCAGCCAAGTAGGCGGGGGACTTCACTACAATGAGCAGTTCTTC CASSQVGGGLHYNEQFF
- TRBJ1-6 TRBV6-6 - TGTGCCAGCAGTCCGCGGGGATTCAATTCACCCCTCCACTTT CASSPRGFNSPLHF
TRBD1 TRBJ1-2 TRBV18 - TGTGCCAGCTCACGGGACAGGGGAGACTATGGCTACACCTTC CASSRDRGDYGYTF
TRBD1 TRBJ1-2 TRBV25-1 - TGTGCCAGCAGAGATGAGACAGGGGAGGCTTATGGCTACACCTTC CASRDETGEAYGYTF
- TRBJ1-6 TRBV19 - TGTGCCAGTAGTCTAAGCCCTACAGGGCTGAATTCACCCCTCCACTTT CASSLSPTGLNSPLHF
TRBD1 TRBJ1-4 TRBV6-5 - TGTGCCAGCAGTTACGGAGACAGGGCTAATGAAAAACTGTTTTTT CASSYGDRANEKLFF
- TRBJ1-4 TRBV4-2 - TGTGCCAGCAGCCAAGGAGAACTTGCAACTAATGAAAAACTGTTTTTT CASSQGELATNEKLFF
- TRBJ2-7 TRBV10-3 - TGTGCCATCAGTGGATCGACAGTCCTTGACGACGAGCAGTACTTC CAISGSTVLDDEQYF
TRBD1 TRBJ2-7 TRBV19 few TGTGCCAGTAGTATTGGGACAGATTCCTACGAGCAGTACTTC CASSIGTDSYEQYF
- TRBJ1-4 TRBV28 - TGTGCCAGCAGTTTACCCCGCGTCCTGACTAATGAAAAACTGTTTTTT CASSLPRVLTNEKLFF
- TRBJ2-7 TRBV2 - TGTGCCAGCAGTGAAGGGGCAGGGTGGACCTACGAGCAGTACTTC CASSEGAGWTYEQYF
- TRBJ1-5 TRBV6-6 - TGTGCCAGCGGTGGGCAGCCCGGACAGCCCCAGCATTTT CASGGQPGQPQHF
- TRBJ1-1 TRBV4-2 few TGTGCCAGCAGCCAAGATGCTCAGGGATCTTCAGAAGCTTTCTTT CASSQDAQGSSEAFF
- TRBJ2-6 TRBV4-3 - TGCGCCAGCAGCCAAGACCAGAGGAGGTCTGGGGCCAACGTCCTGACTTTC CASSQDQRRSGANVLTF
- TRBJ1-2 TRBV20-1 - TGCAGTGCTGGGAGGGAGATGGGCTACACCTTC CSAGREMGYTF
- TRBJ1-1 TRBV4-1 - TGCGCCAGCAGCCAAGATTTAGACAGTTTGGACACTGAAGCTTTCTTT CASSQDLDSLDTEAFF
- TRBJ2-1 TRBV9 - TGTGCCAGCAGCGTCGACGGAGGGACCGATGAGCAGTTCTTC CASSVDGGTDEQFF
- TRBJ2-2 TRBV10-1 - TGCGCCAGCAGTAACTATTACACCGGGGAGCTGTTTTTT CASSNYYTGELFF
TRBD1 TRBJ1-2 TRBV29-1 - TGCAGCGCGGGACAGGCGAGGGGCTACACCTTC CSAGQARGYTF
- TRBJ2-2 TRBV6-1 - TGTGCCAGCAGTGAAGCCAGGTACACCGGGGAGCTGTTTTTT CASSEARYTGELFF
TRBD2 TRBJ2-3 TRBV28 - TGTGCCAGCGGGACTAGCGGAACAGATACGCAGTATTTT CASGTSGTDTQYF
TRBD1 TRBJ2-1 TRBV27 - TGTGCCAGCAGTTCTATAGGCGGGACAGGGCCCCCCTACAATGAGCAGTTCTTC CASSSIGGTGPPYNEQFF
- TRBJ1-3 TRBV10-3 once TGTGCCATCAGTGGCACGGGACTTGCGGGAAACACCATATATTTT CAISGTGLAGNTIYF
TRBD2 TRBJ2-1 TRBV5-1 - TGCGCCAGCAGCTTGGAGCCGGGACTAGCGGTCAATGAGCAGTTCTTC CASSLEPGLAVNEQFF
- TRBJ2-7 TRBV2 - TGTGCCAGCAGTGACGGGACAATCTACGAGCAGTACTTC CASSDGTIYEQYF
- TRBJ1-2 TRBV19 - TGTGCCAGTAGGAGGGCTAACTATGGCTACACCTTC CASRRANYGYTF
- TRBJ2-3 TRBV7-3 - TGTGCCAGCAGAGAACGGGGAGAAACAGATACGCAGTATTTT CASRERGETDTQYF
TRBD1 TRBJ1-1 TRBV5-1 - TGCGCCAGCAGCTGGGGGACAGGGCGAACGAACACTGAAGCTTTCTTT CASSWGTGRTNTEAFF
- TRBJ1-5 TRBV5-6 - TGTGCCAGCAGCCTCAGGGGTAGGCGTGATCAGCCCCAGCATTTT CASSLRGRRDQPQHF
- TRBJ2-1 TRBV5-1 - TGCGCCAGCAGCTACCGGGAATCCACCAACAATGAGCAGTTCTTC CASSYRESTNNEQFF
- TRBJ2-2 TRBV6-6 - TGTGCCAGCAGTTACTCGGAGAGGGAGCTGTTTTTT CASSYSERELFF
TRBD1 TRBJ2-7 TRBV27 once TGTGCCAGCAGTTATGGACAGGGGGCGTACGAGCAGTACTTC CASSYGQGAYEQYF
- TRBJ2-1 TRBV6-1 - TGTGCCAGCACGATAGGACTTACTCAATACAATGAGCAGTTCTTC CASTIGLTQYNEQFF
- TRBJ2-7 TRBV5-4 - TGTGCCAGCAGCTTGGTCGGCGGGCGAACCTACGAGCAGTACTTC CASSLVGGRTYEQYF
- TRBJ2-7 TRBV10-3 - TGTGCCATCAGCTCTTATTCGTACGAGCAGTACTTC CAISSYSYEQYF
- TRBJ2-1 TRBV4-2 - TGTGCCAGCAGCCAAGACAGGTTGGAGCAGTTCTTC CASSQDRLEQFF
TRBD1 TRBJ2-2 TRBV9 - TGTGCCAGCAGCCAGACCGGGACAGGGGGTATCGGGGAGCTGTTTTTT CASSQTGTGGIGELFF